This T cell receptor (beta chain) was profiled in a study of T cells in Graves' hyperthyroidism and ophthalmopathy. Amplification yielded TCR beta CDR3 regions, with RNA transcripts as the source. With the HTBI primer set, the TCR CDR3 went through a first round of RT-PCR. Via MiXCR, TCRdb re-called the multiplex PCR reads, giving one row per CDR3 protein. The table lists a few hundred thousand distinct CDR3 sequences, about 45% of them singletons. The sequencing input was peripheral blood or thyroid tissue (not recorded which). The TCR sequence derives from an adult woman with Graves' disease, either hyperthyroidism or ophthalmopathy (not recorded which).

CDR3 nucleotides: TGTGCCACCAGCAGAGAGGCAGGGTTCGGCTATGGCTACACCTTC. It codes for CATSREAGFGYGYTF. The rearrangement joins TRBV15 to TRBJ1-2; maybe TRBD1 (5 bases). The CDR3 is 15 amino acids. V was cut by 0 bases and J by 4 bases, with 12 bases left in between. Germline lookup yields CDR1 LNHNV and CDR2 YYDKDF (reference sequence).